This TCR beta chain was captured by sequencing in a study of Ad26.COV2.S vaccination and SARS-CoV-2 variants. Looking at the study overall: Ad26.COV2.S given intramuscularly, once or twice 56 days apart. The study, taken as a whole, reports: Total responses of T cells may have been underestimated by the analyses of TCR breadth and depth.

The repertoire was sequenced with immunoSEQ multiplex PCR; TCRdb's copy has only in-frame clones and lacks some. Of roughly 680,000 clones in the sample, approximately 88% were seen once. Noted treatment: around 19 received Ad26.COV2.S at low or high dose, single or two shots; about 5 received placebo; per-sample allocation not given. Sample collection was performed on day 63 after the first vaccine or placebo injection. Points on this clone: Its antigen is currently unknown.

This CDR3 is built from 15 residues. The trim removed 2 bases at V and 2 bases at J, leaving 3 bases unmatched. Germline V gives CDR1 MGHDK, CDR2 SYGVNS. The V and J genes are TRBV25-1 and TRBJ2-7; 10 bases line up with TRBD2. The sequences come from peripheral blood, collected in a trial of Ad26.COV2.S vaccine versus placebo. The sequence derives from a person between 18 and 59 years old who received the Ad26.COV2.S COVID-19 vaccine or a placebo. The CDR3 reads CASSERLAGTYEQYF. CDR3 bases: TGTGCCAGCAGTGAAAGACTAGCGGGTACCTACGAGCAGTACTTC.